This T cell receptor beta chain was profiled in a study of blood T cell repertoires in COVID-19. Looking at the study overall: Some COVID-19 samples were acute and others convalescent; all came from the United States, Italy and Spain. The analysed material was cDNA or gDNA that came from T cells, B-cell-depleted T cells, or PBMCs.

This CDR3 is 15 amino acids long. From germline, CDR1 is SGHNT and CDR2 YYREEE (reference sequence). V lost 4 bases and J lost 0, with 14 bases in between. This table comes from immunoSEQ multiplex PCR, and its TCRdb copy is limited to in-frame clones, with some not included. The data hold 35,000 or so clones, with about 80% observed a single time. Sequencing input: peripheral blood. J is TRBJ2-7 and V is TRBV5-4; tentatively, D is TRBD2 (5 bases). The receptor was derived from a woman in her seventies with acute or convalescent COVID-19. CDR3 DNA sequence: TGTGCCAGCAGCGCGGGCATAGGGAACTCCTACGAGCAGTACTTC. The encoded protein is CASSAGIGNSYEQYF.